One sample yielded the 16 T cell receptor beta chains listed below, sequenced in a study of OX40 agonist ivuxolimab in advanced cancers. The data were produced by immunoSEQ multiplex PCR, yet TCRdb's version contains in-frame clones alone and is incomplete. The sample lists approximately 83,000 clones, 65% to 85% seen once, with about 4.6% in the top ten. Sequenced here: CD4+ or CD8+ T cells sorted from blood, sampled in a trial of the OX40 agonist ivuxolimab. The receptors originated from an adult with an advanced solid tumor such as melanoma, head and neck, liver or kidney cancer.

The rearrangement joins TRBV6-4 to TRBJ2-1; D might be TRBD1 or TRBD2, each matching 5 bases. Deletions cut 5 bases from V and 5 bases from J, with 16 bases between. In germline, CDR1 is MRHNA, CDR2 SNTAGT. The CDR3 runs 15 residues. CDR3 nucleotides: TGTGCCAGCAGTCCCGCAACCGGGACGGACAATGAGCAGTTCTTC. It is translated as CASSPATGTDNEQFF.

The rearrangement joins TRBV7-2 to TRBJ1-2, with TRBD1 matching 8 bases. The CDR3 spans 12 residues. CDR1 is SGHTA, CDR2 FQGNSA, per germline. J was trimmed by 7 bases and V by 5 bases; bases with no gene match: 3. CDR3 residues: CASSRQGFGYTF. The DNA for the CDR3 is TGTGCCAGCAGCCGACAGGGGTTTGGCTACACCTTC.

V usage is TRBV27 and J usage is TRBJ2-1, with a weak D call TRBD1 (5 bases). V was cut by 2 bases and J by 7 bases, with 15 bases left in between. Germline CDR1 reads MNHEY; CDR2 reads SMNVEV (reference sequence). CDR3 size: 15 residues. Written as DNA, the CDR3 is TGTGCCAGCAGTTTAATAAACTCAGGGTTAAATGAGCAGTTCTTC. As protein: CASSLINSGLNEQFF.

The chain carries TRBV5-4 and TRBJ1-1; D is possibly TRBD1 (5 bases). Germline CDR1 SGHNT, CDR2 YYREEE (reference sequence). This CDR3 spans 13 amino acids. V lost 4 bases and J 2 bases, leaving 9 bases between the germline ends. The CDR3 DNA reads TGTGCCAGCAGCCAGGGTCCTAACACTGAAGCTTTCTTT. As protein: CASSQGPNTEAFF.

V is TRBV21-1 and J is TRBJ1-1. TRBV21-1 is given as a pseudogene. CDR3 length: 15 amino acids. The CDR3: CASSKRAGMNTEAFF. The CDR3 DNA reads TGTGCCAGCAGCAAACGGGCGGGGATGAACACTGAAGCTTTCTTT.

The rearrangement joins TRBV6-5 to TRBJ2-1; D is undetermined. CDR3 length: 12 residues. Germline CDR1 MNHEY, CDR2 SVGAGI. V lost 5 bases, J lost 9 bases, and 11 bases lay in between. Written as DNA, the CDR3 is TGTGCCAGCAGTCCCGACTCGGGTGAGCAGTTCTTC. It is translated as CASSPDSGEQFF.

This chain joins TRBV7-2 and TRBJ1-5; 7 bases map to TRBD1. Unmatched junction bases numbered 7, after V lost 5 bases and J lost 3 bases. The length of the CDR3 is 15 residues. Per germline, CDR1 SGHTA and CDR2 FQGNSA. CDR3 bases: TGTGCCAGCAGCATCCACGGGACAGACAATCAGCCCCAGCATTTT. Its protein product is CASSIHGTDNQPQHF. Combining the CDR3 with reference TRBV7-2 and TRBJ1-5 gives the whole variable domain GAGVSQSPSNKVTEKGKDVELRCDPISGHTALYWYRQSLGQGLEFLIYFQGNSAPDKSGLPSDRFSAERTGGSVSTLTIQRTQQEDSAVYLCASSIHGTDNQPQHFGDGTRLSIL.

This clone has just a few counts. V gene TRBV11-1 combines with J gene TRBJ1-3; tentative D call: TRBD1 (5 bases). The germline gives CDR1 SGHAT, CDR2 FQDESV (reference sequence). V lost 5 bases and J 0 bases, leaving 11 bases between the germline ends. The CDR3 totals 15 residues. This CDR3 reads CASSRRDLSGNTIYF. CDR3 DNA sequence: TGTGCCAGCAGCCGCAGGGACCTCTCTGGAAACACCATATATTTT. The complete variable domain, with remaining parts taken from reference TRBV11-1 and TRBJ1-3, reads EAEVAQSPRYKITEKSQAVAFWCDPISGHATLYWYRQILGQGPELLVQFQDESVVDDSQLPKDRFSAERLKGVDSTLKIQPAELGDSAMYLCASSRRDLSGNTIYFGEGSWLTVV.

The V call is TRBV19, the J call TRBJ1-2; tentative D call: TRBD1 (5 bases). The CDR3 has 14 residues. The ends were cut back, 4 bases at V and 1 base at J, with 10 bases in the middle. Per the germline V gene, CDR1 is LNHDA and CDR2 is SQIVND (reference sequence). This CDR3 is CASSTGRDNYGYTF. CDR3 coding DNA: TGTGCCAGTAGTACGGGCAGGGATAACTATGGCTACACCTTC.

In its sample, this clone was seen a few times. V usage is TRBV30 and J usage is TRBJ1-5; D remains ambiguous. The length of the CDR3 is 15 residues. The germline V gene has CDR1 GTSNPN and CDR2 SVGIG (reference sequence). V was clipped by 2 bases and J by 1 base, with 12 bases between them. For the CDR3, the DNA is TGTGCCTGGAGTTTCGGTCGGTGGAGCAATCAGCCCCAGCATTTT. This translates into CAWSFGRWSNQPQHF.

The chain combines TRBV18 with TRBJ2-5; TRBD1 matches at 9 bases. The CDR3 spans 16 residues. Germline assignment: CDR1 KGHSH and CDR2 LQKENI. The ends lost 6 bases at V and 4 bases at J; junction bases unmatched: 12. The CDR3 region is CASSPDHRGRRETQYF. As DNA, the CDR3 is TGTGCCAGCTCCCCCGATCACAGGGGGCGGCGAGAGACCCAGTACTTC.

In its sample, this clone was seen a few times. The CDR3: CASSFIGGAADTQYF. CDR3 DNA sequence: TGTGCCAGCAGCTTTATAGGGGGCGCCGCAGATACGCAGTATTTT. This chain joins TRBV5-6 and TRBJ2-3, with TRBD1 matching 7 bases. Germline CDR1 is SGHDT and CDR2 is YYEEEE. This CDR3 is built from 15 residues. V lost 2 bases to trimming and J lost 4 bases; unmatched junction nucleotides: 7.

This rearrangement joins TRBV6-5 to TRBJ1-5; no clear D. The V gene's germline CDR1 is MNHEY and CDR2 SVGAGI. The CDR3 runs to 14 residues. The germline V and J ends were trimmed by 3 bases and 7 bases, with 13 bases remaining between them. In DNA, the CDR3 is TGTGCCAGCAGTTATCATTCAGAGGGACAGCCCCAGCATTTT. It is translated as CASSYHSEGQPQHF.

The chain links TRBV7-9 to TRBJ1-4, with D possibly matching TRBD1 (6 bases). This CDR3 has 15 residues. V was clipped by 5 bases and J by 6 bases, with 16 bases between them. CDR1 and CDR2 (germline): SEHNR, FQNEAQ (reference sequence). The CDR3 DNA follows: TGTGCCAGCAGCCACCAGGACAGAGTTGATGAAAAACTGTTTTTT. Translated: CASSHQDRVDEKLFF.

The chain combines TRBV5-1 with TRBJ1-1; D is perhaps TRBD1 (5 bases). The germline V gene has CDR1 SGHRS and CDR2 YFSETQ. The CDR3 sequence is 15 residues long. V lost 4 bases, J lost 5 bases, and 18 bases lay in between. CDR3 DNA sequence: TGCGCCAGCAGCACAATGGGCAGGGTGCTTACTGAAGCTTTCTTT. This translates into CASSTMGRVLTEAFF.

This clone appeared a few times. This chain links TRBV11-2 with TRBJ2-1; unclear D gene. CDR3 length equals 15 residues. The V end was cut by 5 bases, the J end by 7 bases, with 18 bases between. CDR1 and CDR2 from the germline V gene are SGHAT and FQNNGV. The CDR3 DNA reads as TGTGCCAGCAGCCCATATGTGGTGCAGAGAAATGAGCAGTTCTTC. It translates to CASSPYVVQRNEQFF.